The entry below describes one TCR beta chain. This clone has a handful of counts. Its antigen remains undetermined. No base quality information exists; no much larger clone differs at one position. The record originates from a study of beta chain features in type 1 diabetes (dated by TCRdb to the late 2010s). General notes on the study: No differences in mean age, gender distribution, total cell number or subset yield were found between patients and healthy donors. A total of under 120,000,000 sorted cells were examined across all samples, and RNA yield correlated strongly with the number of cells per subset. In the study, TCRB repertoires of sorted circulating CD4+ T cell subsets from recently diagnosed type 1 diabetes patients were compared with those of matched healthy donors. Whereas all 28 donors provided naive and central memory subsets, regulatory and stem cell-like memory subsets were isolated from just 8 patients and about eight healthy donors.

Trimming removed 8 bases from V and 8 bases from J, leaving 18 bases between the germline ends. Based on the germline V gene (reference sequence), the CDR1 and CDR2 sequences are MNHNY and SVGAGI. The CDR3 spans 14 residues, from the cysteine through the phenylalanine. Only the CDR3 DNA is retained, 42 bases long and in frame from the first base. The entire amount of isolated RNA was reverse transcribed using the High Capacity cDNA Reverse Transcription Kit, so the sequenced TCRB transcripts were expressed ones. Deep immunoSEQ sequencing was applied to naive, central memory and regulatory T cell samples, giving an average of roughly 3.3 million total reads per sample. Sorted cells were lysed in RLT buffer, and RNA was extracted using DNase-treated RNeasy Micro or Mini kits according to cell number. To prevent cross-contamination, every cell subset was processed on its own, while patient and healthy donor samples were processed together. The immunoSEQ multiplex PCR was used to amplify TCRB sequences from cDNA, generating 87-bp fragments that spanned the CDR3 region. Sequencing of the amplicons was performed on the Illumina HiSeq platform. In the original analysis: PCR bias was corrected computationally using synthetic template baselines, and reads within Hamming distance 2 were collapsed, with unmergeable singletons discarded. Reads were aligned against IMGT to assign V, D and J genes, CDR3 length and insertions or deletions at six rearrangement sites. Clonotype counts were normalized to sorted cell number within each subset before computing true diversity and Gini coefficients with the tcR R package. Repertoire sharing was quantified using the overlap coefficient calculated on TCRB nucleotide sequences. Out-of-frame TCRB sequences from naive cells were analyzed to stand in for the pre-selection repertoire. In TCRdb, the immuneACCESS table is reduced to in-frame sequences with V and J assigned. These tables do not hold every clone; where another copy was compared, an unresolved V gene accounts for under half, and the others remain unexplained. D and trimming come from the DNA, and the V and J calls and clone size come from that table. Recorded for this sample are 500,000 to 850,000 clones; around 15% of them occurred a single time. Jointly, the top ten make up approximately 0.039% of the sample.

A single peripheral blood draw of roughly 0.11 L on average was collected from each donor into heparinised tubes. A BD FACSAria II and a panel including CD45RO, CCR7, CD25, CD127, CD95 and CD27 were used to sort naive, central memory, regulatory and stem cell-like memory CD4+ T cells. A purity above 95% was achieved for all sorted populations. Right away, PBMCs were isolated by Lymphoprep density gradient centrifugation and were stained directly, with no culture step. Samples were stained and sorted in pairs, with one healthy donor and one patient per experiment, so that batch effects were minimized. The research as a whole found: Naive, central memory and regulatory TCRB repertoires appeared to be more similar among patients than among healthy donors. Shorter templates might have been favored by PCR, but patient and control samples were amplified and corrected together, so both groups would have been affected equally by any skew. Because the HLA sub-analyses included only small numbers of individuals, any influence of HLA type on TCRB rearrangement was left unresolved. In all four CD4+ subsets, TCRB CDR3 length was moderately but significantly shorter in type 1 diabetes patients. At VDJ recombination sites, patients with type 1 diabetes made fewer insertions and deleted more nucleotides, a pattern implying thymic rearrangement abnormalities. Because cDNA rather than genomic DNA was sequenced, highly expressing activated cells could have been over-represented, although no difference in activation and CD3 levels was found between groups.

The TCR was taken from a man aged 18-30 years with type 1 diabetes. The sequencing input was naive CD4+ T cells from blood. The cell subset or site label, as the study defines it: true naive CD4+ T cells. This receptor chain uses TRBV6-6 and TRBJ1-4; TRBD1 is a possible D gene, resting on 5 matching bases. The CDR3 reads CASVKGQGGEKLFF. The bases read TGTGCCAGCGTGAAGGGGCAGGGAGGCGAAAAACTGTTTTTT.